This T cell receptor (beta chain) is from a study of shared clonotypes between healthy human individuals. Points from the study as a whole: Sampling used blood alone; tissue repertoires probably differ. Rarefaction analysis demonstrated incomplete sorted-subset sequencing notwithstanding large depth.

Points on this clone: Its antigen remains unknown.

Clones were sequenced by immunoSEQ multiplex PCR, and TCRdb holds only the in-frame ones, with some missing. The sample shows around 1.1 million clones, 60% to 80% of them seen only once. Sequencing input: memory CD4+ T cells from PBMCs. Subset described: CD45RA-negative fraction. This sequence originates from a man younger than 35 in good health. Some clones in this sample may be carry-over from other donors' samples.

The CDR3 DNA follows: TGCAGCGTTGAATCCAGCCCCGAGACCCAGTACTTC. This translates into CSVESSPETQYF. The chain combines TRBV29-1 with TRBJ2-5; unclear D gene. V was clipped by 2 bases and J by 5 bases, with 9 bases between them. The germline CDR1 and CDR2 sequences are SQVTM and ANQGSEA. The CDR3 covers 12 residues. The full variable domain, rest sourced from reference TRBV29-1 and TRBJ2-5, is SAVISQKPSRDICQRGTSLTIQCQVDSQVTMMFWYRQQPGQSLTLIATANQGSEATYESGFVIDKFPISRPNLTFSTLTVSNMSPEDSSIYLCSVESSPETQYFGPGTRLLVL.